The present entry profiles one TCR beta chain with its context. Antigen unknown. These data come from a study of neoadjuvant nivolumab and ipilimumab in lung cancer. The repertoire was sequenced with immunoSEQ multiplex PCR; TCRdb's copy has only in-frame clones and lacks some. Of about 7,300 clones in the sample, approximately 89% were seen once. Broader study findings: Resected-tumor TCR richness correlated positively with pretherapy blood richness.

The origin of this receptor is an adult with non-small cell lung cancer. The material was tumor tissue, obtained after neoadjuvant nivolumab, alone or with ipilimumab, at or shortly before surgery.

CDR3 bases: TGTGCCAGCAGCTTGGGCAGAGCGAGTTCAGATACGCAGTATTTT. Its protein product is CASSLGRASSDTQYF. The rearrangement links TRBV11-3 to TRBJ2-3; D is unresolved. Germline assignment: CDR1 SGHNT and CDR2 YENEEA. With 3 bases removed from V and 4 bases from J, the gap between germline ends came to 14 bases. The CDR3 has 15 residues. The full variable domain, rest sourced from reference TRBV11-3 and TRBJ2-3, is EAGVVQSPRYKIIEKKQPVAFWCNPISGHNTLYWYLQNLGQGPELLIRYENEEAVDDSQLPKDRFSAERLKGVDSTLKIQPAELGDSAVYLCASSLGRASSDTQYFGPGTRLTVL.